This record covers a single T cell receptor (beta chain). What it binds is not known. The authors obtained PBMCs from roughly 10 ml of fresh peripheral blood. These data originate in a study of T cells in Graves' hyperthyroidism and ophthalmopathy. Study summary: Peripheral blood draws took place at initial diagnosis, ahead of any treatment.

General study points: Blood held most thyroid clonotypes expanded above 0.001 frequency.

Researchers took RNA transcripts and amplified the TCR beta CDR3 regions from them. First-round RT-PCR of the TCR CDR3 relied on the HTBI primer set. MiXCR was run by TCRdb on the multiplex PCR reads, yielding one entry per CDR3 protein. The sample contains 500,000 to 650,000 distinct CDR3 sequences, around 20% of which appear only once. Per the germline V gene, CDR1 is PRHDT and CDR2 is FYEKMQ (reference sequence). Trimming shortened V by 5 bases and J by 1 base, and 17 bases separated the two germline ends. The CDR3 covers 16 residues. The V call is TRBV13, the J call TRBJ1-1; D is possibly TRBD1 (5 bases). The clonotype was recovered from a man aged 40-49 years with Graves' ophthalmopathy. The specimen was blood. The CDR3 DNA reads as TGTGCCAGCAGCCCTAGAGGGGAAATTTGGAACACTGAAGCTTTCTTT. Protein: CASSPRGEIWNTEAFF. Full variable domain (missing parts from reference TRBV13 and TRBJ1-1): AAGVIQSPRHLIKEKRETATLKCYPIPRHDTVYWYQQGPGQDPQFLISFYEKMQSDKGSIPDRFSAQQFSDYHSELNMSSLELGDSALYFCASSPRGEIWNTEAFFGQGTRLTVV.